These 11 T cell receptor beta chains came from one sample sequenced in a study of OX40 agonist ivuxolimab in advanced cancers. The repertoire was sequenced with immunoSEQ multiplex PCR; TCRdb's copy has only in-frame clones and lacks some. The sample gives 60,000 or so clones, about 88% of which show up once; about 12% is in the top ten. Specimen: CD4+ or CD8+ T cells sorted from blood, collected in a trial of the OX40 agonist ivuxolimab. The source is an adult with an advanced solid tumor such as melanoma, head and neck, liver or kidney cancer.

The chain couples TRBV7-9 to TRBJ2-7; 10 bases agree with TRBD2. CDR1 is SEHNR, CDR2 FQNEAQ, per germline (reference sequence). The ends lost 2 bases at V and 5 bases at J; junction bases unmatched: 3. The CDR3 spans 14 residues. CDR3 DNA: TGTGCCAGCAGCTTACCTAGCGGGAGCCACGAGCAGTACTTC. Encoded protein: CASSLPSGSHEQYF.

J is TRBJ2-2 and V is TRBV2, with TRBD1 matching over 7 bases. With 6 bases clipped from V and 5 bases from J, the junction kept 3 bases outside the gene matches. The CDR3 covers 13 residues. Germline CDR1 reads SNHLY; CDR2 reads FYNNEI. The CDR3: CASRGTVTGELFF. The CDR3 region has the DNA TGTGCCAGCAGGGGGACAGTGACCGGGGAGCTGTTTTTT.

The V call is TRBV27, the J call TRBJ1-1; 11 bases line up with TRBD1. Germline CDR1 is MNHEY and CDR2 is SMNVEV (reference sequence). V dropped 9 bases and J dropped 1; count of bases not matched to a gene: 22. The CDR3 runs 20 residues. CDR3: CARQYTRDRGGSVANTEAFF. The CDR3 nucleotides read TGTGCCAGACAGTATACCCGGGACAGGGGGGGATCGGTGGCGAACACTGAAGCTTTCTTT.

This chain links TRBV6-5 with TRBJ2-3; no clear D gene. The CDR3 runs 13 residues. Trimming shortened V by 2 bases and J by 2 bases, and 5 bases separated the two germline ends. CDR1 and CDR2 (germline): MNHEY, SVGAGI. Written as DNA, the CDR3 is TGTGCCAGCAGTTACGGTTCCACAGATACGCAGTATTTT. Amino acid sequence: CASSYGSTDTQYF.

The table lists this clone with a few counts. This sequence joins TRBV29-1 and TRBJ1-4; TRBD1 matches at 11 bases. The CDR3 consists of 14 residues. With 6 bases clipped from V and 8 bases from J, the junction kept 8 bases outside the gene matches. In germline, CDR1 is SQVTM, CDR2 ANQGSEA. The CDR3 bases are TGCAGCGTCGGGACAGGGGGAGACTACGAAAAACTGTTTTTT. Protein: CSVGTGGDYEKLFF.

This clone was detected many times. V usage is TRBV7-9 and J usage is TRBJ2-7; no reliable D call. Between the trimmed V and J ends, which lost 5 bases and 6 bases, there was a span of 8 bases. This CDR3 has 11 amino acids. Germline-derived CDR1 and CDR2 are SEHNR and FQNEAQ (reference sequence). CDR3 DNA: TGTGCCAGCAGCCCAGGTGGCGAGCAGTACTTC. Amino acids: CASSPGGEQYF.

This CDR3 is CASRPAREKLFF. DNA of the CDR3: TGTGCCAGCAGACCGGCGAGGGAAAAACTGTTTTTT. The chain has TRBV2 and TRBJ1-4; D gene unclear. V dropped 6 bases and J dropped 8 bases, with 10 bases sitting between them. The CDR3 length is 12 residues. Germline V CDR1 and CDR2: SNHLY, FYNNEI. Combining the CDR3 with reference TRBV2 and TRBJ1-4 gives the whole variable domain EPEVTQTPSHQVTQMGQEVILRCVPISNHLYFYWYRQILGQKVEFLVSFYNNEISEKSEIFDDQFSVERPDGSNFTLKIRSTKLEDSAMYFCASRPAREKLFFGSGTQLSVL.

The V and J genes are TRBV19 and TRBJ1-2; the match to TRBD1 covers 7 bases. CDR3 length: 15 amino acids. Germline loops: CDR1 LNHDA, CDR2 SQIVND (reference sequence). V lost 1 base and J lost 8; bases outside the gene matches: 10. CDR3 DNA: TGTGCCAGTAGTATAGGCCACAGGGGAATTCGGGGCTACACCTTC. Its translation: CASSIGHRGIRGYTF.

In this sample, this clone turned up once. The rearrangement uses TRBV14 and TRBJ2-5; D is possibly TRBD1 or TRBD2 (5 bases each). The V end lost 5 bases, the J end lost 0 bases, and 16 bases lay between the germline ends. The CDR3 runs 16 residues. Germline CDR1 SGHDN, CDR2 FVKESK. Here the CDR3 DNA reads TGTGCCAGCAGCGAGTTATCCGGGACGGACCAAGAGACCCAGTACTTC. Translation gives CASSELSGTDQETQYF.

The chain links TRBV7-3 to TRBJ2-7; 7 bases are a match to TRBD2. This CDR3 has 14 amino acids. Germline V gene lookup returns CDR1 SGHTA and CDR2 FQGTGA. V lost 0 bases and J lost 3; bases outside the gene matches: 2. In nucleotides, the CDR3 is TGTGCCAGCAGCTTAACGGCGGGGGTCTACGAGCAGTACTTC. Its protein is CASSLTAGVYEQYF.

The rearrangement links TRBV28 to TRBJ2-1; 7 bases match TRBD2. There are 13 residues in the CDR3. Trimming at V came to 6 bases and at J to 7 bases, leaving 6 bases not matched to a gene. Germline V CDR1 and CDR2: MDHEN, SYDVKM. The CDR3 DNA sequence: TGTGCCAGCAGGAAACTAGCGCGTAATGAGCAGTTCTTC. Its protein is CASRKLARNEQFF.